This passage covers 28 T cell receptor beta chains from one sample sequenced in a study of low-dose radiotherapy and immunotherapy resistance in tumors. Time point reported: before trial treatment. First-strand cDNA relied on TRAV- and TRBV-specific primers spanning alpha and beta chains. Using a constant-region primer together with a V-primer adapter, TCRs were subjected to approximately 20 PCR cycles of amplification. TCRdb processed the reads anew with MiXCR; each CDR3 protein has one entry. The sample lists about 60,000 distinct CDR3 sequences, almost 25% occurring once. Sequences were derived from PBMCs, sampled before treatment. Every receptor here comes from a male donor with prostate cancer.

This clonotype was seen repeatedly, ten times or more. CDR3 DNA sequence: TGCAGCGTAGTAGGGGTATCCTACGAGCAGTACTTC. This encodes CSVVGVSYEQYF. The chain couples TRBV29-1 to TRBJ2-7; D is perhaps TRBD1 (5 bases). CDR3 size: 12 residues. Germline V lookup: CDR1 SQVTM, CDR2 ANQGSEA. Trimming took 6 bases from V and 1 from J, leaving 10 bases between them.

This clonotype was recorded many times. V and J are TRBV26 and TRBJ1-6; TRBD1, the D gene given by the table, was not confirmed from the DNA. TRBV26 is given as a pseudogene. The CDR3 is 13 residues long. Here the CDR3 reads CATTRQVNSPLHF. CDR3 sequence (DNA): TGTGCCACAACTAGACAGGTTAATTCACCCCTCCACTTT.

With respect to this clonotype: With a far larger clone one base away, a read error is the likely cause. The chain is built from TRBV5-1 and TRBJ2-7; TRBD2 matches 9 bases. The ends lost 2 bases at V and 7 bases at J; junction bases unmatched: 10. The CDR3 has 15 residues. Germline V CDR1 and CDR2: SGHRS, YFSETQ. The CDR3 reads CASSFRLAAYNEQYF. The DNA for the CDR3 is TGCGCCAGCAGCTTCCGACTAGCGGCCTACAATGAGCAGTACTTC.

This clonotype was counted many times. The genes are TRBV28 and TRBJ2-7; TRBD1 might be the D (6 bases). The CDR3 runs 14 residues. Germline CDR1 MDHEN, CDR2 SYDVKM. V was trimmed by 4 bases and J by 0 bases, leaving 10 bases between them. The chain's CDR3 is CASSYLDSSYEQYF. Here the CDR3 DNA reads TGTGCCAGCAGTTACCTGGACAGCTCCTACGAGCAGTACTTC.

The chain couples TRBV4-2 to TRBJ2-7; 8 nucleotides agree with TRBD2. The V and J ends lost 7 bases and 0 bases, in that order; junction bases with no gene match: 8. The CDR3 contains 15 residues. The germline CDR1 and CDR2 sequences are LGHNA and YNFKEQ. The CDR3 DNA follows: TGTGCCAGCAAGCCGGGAGCGGGGGACTCCTACGAGCAGTACTTC. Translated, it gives CASKPGAGDSYEQYF.

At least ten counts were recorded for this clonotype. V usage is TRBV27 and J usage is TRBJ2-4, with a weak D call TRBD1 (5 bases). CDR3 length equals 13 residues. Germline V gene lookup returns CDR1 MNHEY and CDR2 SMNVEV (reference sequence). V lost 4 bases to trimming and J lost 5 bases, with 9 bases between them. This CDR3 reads CASSSTGQNIQYF. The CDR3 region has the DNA TGTGCCAGCAGTTCAACAGGCCAAAACATTCAGTACTTC.

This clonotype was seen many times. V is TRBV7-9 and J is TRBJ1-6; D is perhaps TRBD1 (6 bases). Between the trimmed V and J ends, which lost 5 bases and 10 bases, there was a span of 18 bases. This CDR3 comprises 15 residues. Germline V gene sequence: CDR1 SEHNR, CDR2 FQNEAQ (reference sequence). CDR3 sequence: CASSRPQGRESPLHF. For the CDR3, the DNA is TGTGCCAGCAGCCGTCCACAGGGAAGGGAATCACCCCTCCACTTT. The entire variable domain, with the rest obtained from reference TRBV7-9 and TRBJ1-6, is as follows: DTGVSQNPRHKITKRGQNVTFRCDPISEHNRLYWYRQTLGQGPEFLTYFQNEAQLEKSRLLSDRFSAERPKGSFSTLEIQRTEQGDSAMYLCASSRPQGRESPLHFGNGTRLTVT.

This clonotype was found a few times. The CDR3 loop reads CSAIRQPYEQYF. The CDR3 coding sequence is TGCAGTGCTATTAGACAGCCCTACGAGCAGTACTTC. The V gene is TRBV20-1, the J gene TRBJ2-7, with D perhaps TRBD1 (5 bases). V gave up 4 bases and J gave up 2 bases, with 9 bases separating them. Germline V gene data show CDR1 as DFQATT and CDR2 as SNEGSKA (reference sequence). This CDR3 is built from 12 residues.

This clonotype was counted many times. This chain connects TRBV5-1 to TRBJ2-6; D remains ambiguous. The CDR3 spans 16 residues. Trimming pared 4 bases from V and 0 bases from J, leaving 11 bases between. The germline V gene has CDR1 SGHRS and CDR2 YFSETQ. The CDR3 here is CASSPSPSSGANVLTF. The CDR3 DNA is TGCGCCAGCAGCCCCTCTCCGTCCTCTGGGGCCAACGTCCTGACTTTC.

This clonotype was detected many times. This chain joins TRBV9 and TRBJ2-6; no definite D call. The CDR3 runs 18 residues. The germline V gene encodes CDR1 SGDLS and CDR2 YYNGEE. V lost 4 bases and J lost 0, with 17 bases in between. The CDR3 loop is CASSYFDSDSSGANVLTF. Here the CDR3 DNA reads TGTGCCAGCAGCTATTTCGACTCGGATAGCTCTGGGGCCAACGTCCTGACTTTC.

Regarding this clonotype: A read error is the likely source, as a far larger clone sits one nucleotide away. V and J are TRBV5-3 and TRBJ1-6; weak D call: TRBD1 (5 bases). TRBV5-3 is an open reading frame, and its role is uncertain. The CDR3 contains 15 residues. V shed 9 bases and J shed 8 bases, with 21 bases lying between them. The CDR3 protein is CAISPVGTNYSPLHF. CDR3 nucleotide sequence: TGTGCCATCAGCCCCGTCGGGACGAATTATTCACCCCTCCACTTT.

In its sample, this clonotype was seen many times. CDR3 region: CASSFSGRRDEQYF. The CDR3 nucleotides read TGCGCCAGCAGCTTCAGCGGGAGGCGTGACGAGCAGTACTTC. This rearrangement joins TRBV5-1 to TRBJ2-7, with TRBD2 matching 9 bases. Looked up from germline, CDR1 is SGHRS and CDR2 is YFSETQ. The CDR3 has 14 amino acids. Trimming at V came to 2 bases and at J to 5 bases, leaving 5 bases not matched to a gene.

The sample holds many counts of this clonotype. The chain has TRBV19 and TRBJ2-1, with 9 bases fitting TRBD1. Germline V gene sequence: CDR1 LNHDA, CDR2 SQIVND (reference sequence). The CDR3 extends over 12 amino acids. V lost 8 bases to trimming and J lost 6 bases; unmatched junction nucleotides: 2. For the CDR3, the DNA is TGTGCCAGTGGACAGGGGATCAATGAGCAGTTCTTC. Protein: CASGQGINEQFF. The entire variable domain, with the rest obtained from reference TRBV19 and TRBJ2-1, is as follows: DGGITQSPKYLFRKEGQNVTLSCEQNLNHDAMYWYRQDPGQGLRLIYYSQIVNDFQKGDIAEGYSVSREKKESFPLTVTSAQKNPTAFYLCASGQGINEQFFGPGTRLTVL.

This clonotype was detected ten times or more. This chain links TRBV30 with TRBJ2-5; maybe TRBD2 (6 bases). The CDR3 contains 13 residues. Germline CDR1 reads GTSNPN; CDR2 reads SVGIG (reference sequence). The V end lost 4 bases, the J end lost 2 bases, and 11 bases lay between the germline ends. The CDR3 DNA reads TGTGCCTGGACCCTAGGGAGGCAAGAGACCCAGTACTTC. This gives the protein CAWTLGRQETQYF. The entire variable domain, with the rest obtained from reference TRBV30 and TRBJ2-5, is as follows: SQTIHQWPATLVQPVGSPLSLECTVEGTSNPNLYWYRQAAGRGLQLLFYSVGIGQISSEVPQNLSASRPQDRQFILSSKKLLLSDSGFYLCAWTLGRQETQYFGPGTRLLVL.

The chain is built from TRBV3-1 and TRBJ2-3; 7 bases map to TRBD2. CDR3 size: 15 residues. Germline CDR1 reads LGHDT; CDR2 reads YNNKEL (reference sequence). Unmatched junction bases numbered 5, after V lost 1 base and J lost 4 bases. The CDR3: CASSQGLAYPDTQYF. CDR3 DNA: TGTGCCAGCAGCCAAGGACTAGCTTACCCAGATACGCAGTATTTT.

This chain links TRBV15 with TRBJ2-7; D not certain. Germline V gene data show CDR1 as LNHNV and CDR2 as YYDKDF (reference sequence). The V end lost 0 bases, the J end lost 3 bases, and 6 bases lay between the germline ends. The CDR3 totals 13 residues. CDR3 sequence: CATSRDRIYEQYF. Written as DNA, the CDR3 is TGTGCCACCAGCAGAGATCGGATCTACGAGCAGTACTTC.

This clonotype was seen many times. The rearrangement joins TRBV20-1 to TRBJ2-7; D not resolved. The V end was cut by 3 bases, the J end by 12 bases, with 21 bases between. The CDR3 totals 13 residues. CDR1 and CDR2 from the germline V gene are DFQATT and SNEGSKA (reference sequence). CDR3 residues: CSARGRSSLQLYF. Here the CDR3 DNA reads TGCAGTGCTAGGGGCCGGAGTTCGTTGCAGCTGTACTTC.

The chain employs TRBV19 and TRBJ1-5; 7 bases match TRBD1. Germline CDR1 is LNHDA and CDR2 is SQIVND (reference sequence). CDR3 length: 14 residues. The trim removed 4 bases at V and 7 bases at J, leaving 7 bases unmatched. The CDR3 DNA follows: TGTGCCAGTAGTACCTCCGGGACAGCGCAGCCCCAGCATTTT. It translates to CASSTSGTAQPQHF.

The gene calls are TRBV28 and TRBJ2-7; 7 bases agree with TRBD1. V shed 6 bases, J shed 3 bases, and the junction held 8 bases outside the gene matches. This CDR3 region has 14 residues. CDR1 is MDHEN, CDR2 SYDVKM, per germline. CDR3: CASSPGTGVYEQYF. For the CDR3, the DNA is TGTGCCAGCAGCCCCGGTACAGGGGTCTACGAGCAGTACTTC. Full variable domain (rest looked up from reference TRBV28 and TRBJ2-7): DVKVTQSSRYLVKRTGEKVFLECVQDMDHENMFWYRQDPGLGLRLIYFSYDVKMKEKGDIPEGYSVSREKKERFSLILESASTNQTSMYLCASSPGTGVYEQYFGPGTRLTVT.

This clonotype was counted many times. CDR3 coding DNA: TGTGCCAGCAGCAGACTAGCGGGAGATGGTAATGAGCAGTTCTTC. Translation gives CASSRLAGDGNEQFF. V gene TRBV2 combines with J gene TRBJ2-1; 12 bases align to TRBD2. In germline, CDR1 is SNHLY, CDR2 FYNNEI. CDR3 length equals 15 residues. V lost 6 bases to trimming and J lost 7 bases; unmatched junction nucleotides: 7.

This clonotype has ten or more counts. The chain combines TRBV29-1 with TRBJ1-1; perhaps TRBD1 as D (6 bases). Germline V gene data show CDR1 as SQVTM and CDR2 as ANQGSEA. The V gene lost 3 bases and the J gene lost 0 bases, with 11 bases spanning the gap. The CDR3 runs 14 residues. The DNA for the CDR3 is TGCAGCGTTGAGGTCGGGGGCATGAACACTGAAGCTTTCTTT. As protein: CSVEVGGMNTEAFF.

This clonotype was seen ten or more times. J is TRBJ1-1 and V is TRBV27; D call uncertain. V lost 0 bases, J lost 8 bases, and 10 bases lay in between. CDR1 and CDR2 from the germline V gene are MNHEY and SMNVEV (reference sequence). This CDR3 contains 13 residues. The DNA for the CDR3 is TGTGCCAGCAGTTTATCAGCGGGCGGGGAAGCTTTCTTT. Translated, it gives CASSLSAGGEAFF.

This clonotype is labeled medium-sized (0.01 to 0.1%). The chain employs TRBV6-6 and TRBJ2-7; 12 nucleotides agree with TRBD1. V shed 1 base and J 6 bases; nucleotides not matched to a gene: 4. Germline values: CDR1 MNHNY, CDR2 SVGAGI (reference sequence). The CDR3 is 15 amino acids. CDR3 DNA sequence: TGTGCCAGCAGTTACTGTGGGACAGGGGGCTGCGAGCAGTACTTC. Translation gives CASSYCGTGGCEQYF.

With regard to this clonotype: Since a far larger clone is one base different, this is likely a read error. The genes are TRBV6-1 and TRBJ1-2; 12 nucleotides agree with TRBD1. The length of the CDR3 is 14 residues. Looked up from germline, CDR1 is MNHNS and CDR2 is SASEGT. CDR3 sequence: CASRGQGAIYGYTF. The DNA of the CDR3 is TGCGCCAGCAGGGGACAGGGGGCCATCTATGGCTACACCTTC.

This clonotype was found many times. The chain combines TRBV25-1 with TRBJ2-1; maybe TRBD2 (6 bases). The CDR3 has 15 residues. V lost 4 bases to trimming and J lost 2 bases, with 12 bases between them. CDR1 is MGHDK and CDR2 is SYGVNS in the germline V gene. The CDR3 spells CASSAPGLTYNEQFF. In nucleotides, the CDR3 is TGTGCCAGCAGTGCTCCGGGACTTACCTACAATGAGCAGTTCTTC.

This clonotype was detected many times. CDR3 sequence: CASSALGEQFF. The CDR3, as DNA: TGCGCCAGCAGTGCCCTCGGTGAGCAGTTCTTC. The V call is TRBV10-2, the J call TRBJ2-1; D is ambiguous. V lost 4 bases to trimming and J lost 9 bases, with 7 bases between them. The length of the CDR3 is 11 residues. Germline V gives CDR1 WSHSY, CDR2 SAAADI.

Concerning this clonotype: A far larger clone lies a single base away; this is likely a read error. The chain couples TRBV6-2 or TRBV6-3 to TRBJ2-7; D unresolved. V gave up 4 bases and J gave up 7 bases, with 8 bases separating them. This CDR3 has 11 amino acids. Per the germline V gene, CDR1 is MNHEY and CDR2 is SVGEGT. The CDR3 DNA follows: TGTGCCAGCAGTTTTAGGAATGAGCAGTACTTC. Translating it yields CASSFRNEQYF.

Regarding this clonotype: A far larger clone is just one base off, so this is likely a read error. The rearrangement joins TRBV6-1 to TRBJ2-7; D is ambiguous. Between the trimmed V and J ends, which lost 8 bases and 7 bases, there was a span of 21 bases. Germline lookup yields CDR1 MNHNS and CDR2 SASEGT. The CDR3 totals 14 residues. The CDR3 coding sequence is TGTGCCAGCCGCTTGTCGGGCTACTTCAATGAGCAGTACTTC. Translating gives CASRLSGYFNEQYF.